This TCR beta chain was profiled in a study of T cells in localized non-small cell lung cancer. Overall study results and limits: Exceeding tumor, uninvolved adjacent lung had the highest T cell clonality. Median detection of top 100 tumor clones in adjacent lung was 57 clones. There was an association of higher blood T cell density with longer overall survival.

Regarding this clone: Its antigen is unknown. A read error may produce the germline difference seen at one junction end.

Sequenced by immunoSEQ multiplex PCR; TCRdb stores in-frame clones only, minus some. The sample holds about 33,000 clones, 80% to 95% seen once. Material: peripheral blood, obtained before any cancer treatment. The clonotype comes from a female donor older than 55 with stage I lung adenocarcinoma.

The CDR3 DNA reads as TGTGCCAGCAGTGACTCAGGGATCCATGAGCAGTTCTTC. This gives the protein CASSDSGIHEQFF. The J gene is TRBJ2-1, the V gene TRBV6-6; TRBD1 might be the D (5 bases). The CDR3 sequence is 13 residues long. Germline loops: CDR1 MNHNY, CDR2 SVGAGI (reference sequence).